Listed below are T cell receptor beta chains from one sample, sequenced in a study of patients and donors after allogeneic stem cell transplantation. TCRdb passed the RT-PCR reads through MiXCR, listing each CDR3 protein once. The table shows fewer than 75,000 distinct CDR3 sequences, with roughly 29% occurring only once. The sample taken for sequencing was blood, either unsorted or a sorted T cell fraction (not recorded which). Receptors were obtained from a human donor who was either an allogeneic HSCT recipient or a stem cell or donor lymphocyte infusion donor (not recorded which). It is not recorded whose cells these are; they may come from a transplant donor. The CDR3 runs from the conserved cysteine through the conserved F or W. D genes are given only for firm matches. Some rows have no size entry. The others give once, few or many, or a class for an expanded clone.

TRBV7-9	few	-	TRBJ1-4	TGTGCCAGCAGCTTACGACAGGTTAATGAAAAACTGTTTTTT	CASSLRQVNEKLFF
TRBV28	few	TRBD1	TRBJ1-2	TGTGCCCTGGGACAGCGTTATGGCTACACCTTC	CALGQRYGYTF
TRBV9	-	-	TRBJ1-2	TGTGCCAGAAAGGGGGGAGGCCCCGCTGATGATGGCTACACCTTC	CARKGGGPADDGYTF
TRBV7-9	few	TRBD2	TRBJ2-5	TGTGCCAGCAGCGGGGGACTAGCGGAACAAGAGACCCAGTACTTC	CASSGGLAEQETQYF
TRBV6-2/TRBV6-3	-	TRBD1	TRBJ1-1	TGTGCCAGCAGTTACTCCGGAGGGGGCGAAGGCGCGCCTGCTGAAGCTTTCTTT	CASSYSGGGEGAPAEAFF
TRBV20-1	-	-	TRBJ2-1	TGCAGTGCTTACTTCAGGGCCGGGGGTTCCAATGAGCAGTTCTTC	CSAYFRAGGSNEQFF
TRBV13	few	-	TRBJ1-5	TGTGCCAGCAGCTTTCGGGCTGCGGGGAATAGCAATCAGCCCCAGCATTTT	CASSFRAAGNSNQPQHF
TRBV29-1	-	TRBD1	TRBJ2-5	TGCAGCGCCGGGACAGGGGTGCAAGAGACCCAGTACTTC	CSAGTGVQETQYF
TRBV29-1	-	-	TRBJ2-2	TGCAGCGTTCGATCAGGGACGAACACCGGGGAGCTGTTTTTT	CSVRSGTNTGELFF
TRBV10-3	few	-	TRBJ2-1	TGTGCCATCAGTGAATCGGGTGAGCAGTTCTTC	CAISESGEQFF
TRBV3-1	few	TRBD2	TRBJ2-1	TGTGCCAGCAGCCCACTAGCGGACCCCTACAATGAGCAGTTCTTC	CASSPLADPYNEQFF
TRBV9	-	-	TRBJ2-1	TGTGCCAGCAGCCATTTTAATGAGCAGTTCTTC	CASSHFNEQFF
TRBV9	-	TRBD1	TRBJ1-4	TGTGCCAGCAGCAAGTGGACAGGGTTTAATGAAAAACTGTTTTTT	CASSKWTGFNEKLFF
TRBV29-1	few	-	TRBJ1-1	TGCAGCGTTGAGACTGAAGCTTTCTTT	CSVETEAFF
TRBV6-4	few	-	TRBJ2-1	TGTGCCAGCAGTTGGGACTGGGGCAATGAGCAGTTCTTC	CASSWDWGNEQFF
TRBV29-1	few	TRBD1	TRBJ1-2	TGCAGCGTGGACAGGGGCGCAAACTATGGCTACACCTTC	CSVDRGANYGYTF
TRBV5-5	-	-	TRBJ1-4	TGTGCCAGCAGCTTGGAATCGGGAGAGGAAAAACTGTTTTTT	CASSLESGEEKLFF
TRBV4-1	-	-	TRBJ2-7	TGCGCCAGCAGCCTTTATACGTCCTACGAGCAGTACTTC	CASSLYTSYEQYF
TRBV5-1	-	-	TRBJ2-1	TGCGCCAGCAGCTTGAGGGCATCGGGTAATGAGCAGTTCTTC	CASSLRASGNEQFF
TRBV29-1	few	-	TRBJ2-7	TGCAGCGTTTCTGGATTGGCGGACCGTCCAATCCCCTCCTACGAGCAGTACTTC	CSVSGLADRPIPSYEQYF
TRBV12-3/TRBV12-4	-	-	TRBJ2-2	TGTGCCAGCAGTTTCCGGGGCAGTCCCACCGGGGAGCTGTTTTTT	CASSFRGSPTGELFF
TRBV5-5	few	TRBD2	TRBJ2-1	TGTGCCAGCAGCATAAGGACTAGCGTAATCTACAATGAGCAGTTCTTC	CASSIRTSVIYNEQFF
TRBV20-1	-	TRBD2	TRBJ2-7	TGCAGTGCTAGGGGACTAGCGGCCTACGAGCAGTACTTC	CSARGLAAYEQYF
TRBV19	-	-	TRBJ1-4	TGTGCCAGTAGTCCCAGGGCCGACGGGAAAAAACTGTTTTTT	CASSPRADGKKLFF
TRBV19	-	TRBD1	TRBJ1-1	TGTGCCAGTCAATCCTGGACAGGTATCACTGAAGCTTTCTTT	CASQSWTGITEAFF
TRBV7-8	-	-	TRBJ2-1	TGTGCCAGCAGCCCCCATAATGGGAATGAGCAGTTCTTC	CASSPHNGNEQFF
TRBV12-3/TRBV12-4	-	-	TRBJ2-7	TGTGCCAGCAGTTTGGCAGCCTCCTACGAGCAGTACTTC	CASSLAASYEQYF
TRBV18	few	TRBD1	TRBJ1-5	TGTGCCAGCTCACCAGGACAGGGGGCCAATCAGCCCCAGCATTTT	CASSPGQGANQPQHF
TRBV27	-	-	TRBJ2-1	TGTGCCAGCAGTGCCGTTGGACAGCCACGCTATGAGCAGTTCTTC	CASSAVGQPRYEQFF
TRBV7-9	-	TRBD1	TRBJ1-1	TGTGCCAGCAGCTTAGTGGGGACAGCTAACACTGAAGCTTTCTTT	CASSLVGTANTEAFF
TRBV6-5	few	-	TRBJ1-4	TGTGCCAGCAGTACAGGGAGAAGAGGGAAAAAACTGTTTTTT	CASSTGRRGKKLFF
TRBV6-5	-	-	TRBJ2-3	TGTGCCACCTTTTTTCCCGGCACAGATACGCAGTATTTT	CATFFPGTDTQYF